Shown below are 19 T cell receptor beta chains from a single sample sequenced in a study of PD-1 blockade in classical Hodgkin lymphoma. Time point here: cycle 4 day 1 (C4D1), after less than 7 weeks of nivolumab. Every patient had relapsed following autologous stem cell transplantation, and cohorts differed in brentuximab vedotin exposure. Sequencing used immunoSEQ multiplex PCR; TCRdb keeps in-frame clones, though not all of them. The data contain about 39,000 clones, around 80% of them singletons. The sequencing here drew on peripheral blood mononuclear cells (PBMCs), taken before the fourth cycle of nivolumab. Source of these receptors: a human donor with classical Hodgkin lymphoma.

This chain links TRBV6-8 with TRBJ2-5, with 8 bases lining up with TRBD2. CDR1 and CDR2 (germline): MNHGY, SAAAGT. There are 13 residues in the CDR3. V shed 5 bases, J shed 4 bases, and the junction held 3 bases outside the gene matches. The CDR3 protein is CASSSGGSETQYF. CDR3 coding DNA: TGTGCCAGCAGTAGCGGGGGCTCAGAGACCCAGTACTTC.

This chain connects TRBV2 to TRBJ1-4; D ambiguous. The CDR3 is 14 residues long. The V and J ends lost 9 bases and 4 bases respectively, with 15 bases between them. CDR1 is SNHLY, CDR2 FYNNEI, per germline. Here the CDR3 reads CASCQEAHNEKLFF. The DNA for the CDR3 is TGTGCCAGTTGCCAGGAAGCCCATAATGAAAAACTGTTTTTT.

The V call is TRBV4-2, the J call TRBJ2-7; maybe TRBD1 (6 bases). The V gene's germline CDR1 is LGHNA and CDR2 YNFKEQ. This CDR3 is built from 12 residues. V was trimmed by 1 base and J by 6 bases, leaving 7 bases between them. The CDR3 loop reads CASSQARGEQYF. The CDR3 nucleotides read TGTGCCAGCAGCCAAGCCAGGGGCGAGCAGTACTTC.

V and J are TRBV19 and TRBJ1-5, with 8 bases that match TRBD1. With 4 bases clipped from V and 6 bases from J, the junction kept 8 bases outside the gene matches. The CDR3 is 15 amino acids. Germline CDR1 reads LNHDA; CDR2 reads SQIVND (reference sequence). CDR3 in DNA: TGTGCCAGTAGTAAGTCTACAGGGGGGATTCAGCCCCAGCATTTT. Encoded protein: CASSKSTGGIQPQHF.

J is TRBJ2-3 and V is TRBV7-2; 7 bases align to TRBD2. V shed 1 base and J 4 bases; nucleotides not matched to a gene: 5. This CDR3 comprises 15 residues. Looked up from germline, CDR1 is SGHTA and CDR2 is FQGNSA. In DNA, the CDR3 is TGTGCCAGCAGCTTAGAGTTGGGGAGGGCAGATACGCAGTATTTT. Protein sequence: CASSLELGRADTQYF.

The chain combines TRBV7-9 with TRBJ2-3; no firm D call. V shed 2 bases and J shed 4 bases, with 10 bases lying between them. This CDR3 spans 14 amino acids. Per germline, CDR1 SEHNR and CDR2 FQNEAQ (reference sequence). CDR3 sequence: CASSLHGIADTQYF. CDR3 sequence (DNA): TGTGCCAGCAGCTTACATGGAATAGCAGATACGCAGTATTTT.

This clone was counted a single time. This chain joins TRBV11-1 and TRBJ2-1; D gene uncertain. Per the germline V gene, CDR1 is SGHAT and CDR2 is FQDESV (reference sequence). Deletions cut 1 base from V and 7 bases from J, with 11 bases between. The CDR3 totals 14 residues. The CDR3, as DNA: TGTGCCAGCAGCTTAGTATTGGGCAGGAATGAGCAGTTCTTC. It encodes CASSLVLGRNEQFF.

The V gene is TRBV27, the J gene TRBJ1-4; D might be TRBD1 (6 bases). This CDR3 region has 13 residues. Germline V CDR1 and CDR2: MNHEY, SMNVEV (reference sequence). Trimming took 4 bases from V and 4 from J, leaving 7 bases between them. The CDR3 protein is CASSSRGNEKLFF. DNA of the CDR3: TGTGCCAGCAGTTCCAGGGGTAATGAAAAACTGTTTTTT. The full variable domain, completed using reference TRBV27 and TRBJ1-4, is EAQVTQNPRYLITVTGKKLTVTCSQNMNHEYMSWYRQDPGLGLRQIYYSMNVEVTDKGDVPEGYKVSRKEKRNFPLILESPSPNQTSLYFCASSSRGNEKLFFGSGTQLSVL.

The chain is built from TRBV5-1 and TRBJ2-3; 9 bases line up with TRBD2. The CDR3 runs to 16 residues. The germline V gene has CDR1 SGHRS and CDR2 YFSETQ. J lost 4 bases, V lost 0 bases, and 6 bases had no gene match. The CDR3 DNA reads as TGCGCCAGCAGCTTGGAGGGCGGGGGGGTCCCAGATACGCAGTATTTT. Protein product: CASSLEGGGVPDTQYF.

The chain couples TRBV5-8 to TRBJ1-1; the match to TRBD1 covers 8 bases. CDR3 length: 16 residues. V lost 0 bases, J lost 6 bases, and 10 bases stayed unmatched. Germline V gene data show CDR1 as SGHTS and CDR2 as YDEGEE. This CDR3 is CASSLADWTGRAEAFF. The CDR3 coding sequence is TGTGCCAGCAGCTTGGCGGACTGGACAGGGCGCGCTGAAGCTTTCTTT.

The rearrangement links TRBV27 to TRBJ2-2; 9 bases are shared with TRBD2. J gave up 2 bases and V 5 bases, and 6 bases lay outside the gene matches. CDR1 is MNHEY, CDR2 SMNVEV, per germline (reference sequence). This CDR3 region has 16 residues. CDR3 sequence: CASSRRGGDNTGELFF. The CDR3 nucleotides are TGTGCCAGCAGTAGGCGGGGGGGCGATAACACCGGGGAGCTGTTTTTT.

The chain is built from TRBV10-3 and TRBJ2-5; tentatively, D is TRBD2 (6 bases). Germline CDR1 reads ENHRY; CDR2 reads SYGVKD. The V end was cut by 5 bases, the J end by 0 bases, with 7 bases between. This CDR3 spans 13 amino acids. The CDR3 region is CAISRGNQETQYF. CDR3 DNA sequence: TGTGCCATCAGTCGGGGGAACCAAGAGACCCAGTACTTC.

This clone has just one count. The chain uses TRBV7-9 and TRBJ1-2, with 9 bases that match TRBD1. Looked up from germline, CDR1 is SEHNR and CDR2 is FQNEAQ (reference sequence). This CDR3 has 16 residues. Trimming at V came to 5 bases and at J to 7 bases, leaving 14 bases not matched to a gene. The CDR3 loop reads CASSRAGDRVNSGYTF. CDR3 sequence (DNA): TGTGCCAGCAGCCGGGCGGGGGACAGGGTCAATTCTGGCTACACCTTC.

This chain joins TRBV5-6 and TRBJ2-6; D possibly matches TRBD1 or TRBD2 (5 bases each). The CDR3 runs 19 residues. With 0 bases removed from V and 0 bases from J, the gap between germline ends came to 16 bases. Germline V gene data show CDR1 as SGHDT and CDR2 as YYEEEE. The CDR3 region is CASSLGGAGSHSGANVLTF. Here the CDR3 DNA reads TGTGCCAGCAGCTTGGGAGGAGCAGGGAGCCACTCTGGGGCCAACGTCCTGACTTTC. Looking up the rest from reference TRBV5-6 and TRBJ2-6 gives the full variable domain: DAGVTQSPTHLIKTRGQQVTLRCSPKSGHDTVSWYQQALGQGPQFIFQYYEEEERQRGNFPDRFSGHQFPNYSSELNVNALLLGDSALYLCASSLGGAGSHSGANVLTFGAGSRLTVL.

The genes are TRBV4-1 and TRBJ1-3, with 7 bases identical to TRBD1. The V and J ends lost 1 base and 0 bases, in that order; junction bases with no gene match: 6. Germline loops: CDR1 MGHRA, CDR2 YSYEKL. CDR3 length: 17 amino acids. CDR3 residues: CASSQGGQASSGNTIYF. The CDR3 DNA sequence: TGCGCCAGCAGCCAAGGAGGACAGGCCAGCTCTGGAAACACCATATATTTT.

V gene TRBV6-6 combines with J gene TRBJ2-2; D call uncertain. Germline V lookup: CDR1 MNHNY, CDR2 SVGAGI (reference sequence). The V end lost 5 bases, the J end lost 6 bases, and 4 bases lay between the germline ends. This CDR3 is 11 amino acids long. This CDR3 reads CASSLAGELFF. Written as DNA, the CDR3 is TGTGCCAGCAGTCTGGCCGGGGAGCTGTTTTTT.

The genes are TRBV28 and TRBJ1-4, with D hard to call. This CDR3 comprises 11 residues. Trimming pared 3 bases from V and 10 bases from J, leaving 6 bases between. Looked up from germline, CDR1 is MDHEN and CDR2 is SYDVKM. The CDR3 DNA is TGTGCCAGCAGTTTGCGGGGAAAACTGTTTTTT. It translates to CASSLRGKLFF. The complete variable domain, with remaining parts taken from reference TRBV28 and TRBJ1-4, reads DVKVTQSSRYLVKRTGEKVFLECVQDMDHENMFWYRQDPGLGLRLIYFSYDVKMKEKGDIPEGYSVSREKKERFSLILESASTNQTSMYLCASSLRGKLFFGSGTQLSVL.

This sequence joins TRBV7-6 and TRBJ2-7, with D possibly TRBD1 on 6 matching bases. The germline V and J ends were trimmed by 5 bases and 1 base, with 15 bases remaining between them. CDR1 and CDR2 (germline): SGHVS, FNYEAQ. CDR3 size: 15 residues. DNA of the CDR3: TGTGCCAGCAGCCCCACAGGGATGGGGTCCTACGAGCAGTACTTC. Its translation: CASSPTGMGSYEQYF.

J is TRBJ2-7 and V is TRBV4-1, with 7 bases that match TRBD1. This CDR3 is 15 amino acids long. With 2 bases clipped from V and 5 bases from J, the junction kept 9 bases outside the gene matches. Germline V gene sequence: CDR1 MGHRA, CDR2 YSYEKL. CDR3 sequence (DNA): TGCGCCAGCAGCCAAATTCTGACAGGGTCCCACGAGCAGTACTTC. Protein sequence: CASSQILTGSHEQYF.